The 24 T cell receptor beta chains given below trace back to one sample, sequenced in a study of Graves' ophthalmopathy and Graves' hyperthyroidism. The authors amplified TCR beta CDR3 regions, and they did so from RNA transcripts for repertoire sequencing. Scientists carried out first-round RT-PCR using HTBI primers and then a second-round multiplex PCR. One entry per CDR3 protein, called by TCRdb with MiXCR from the multiplex PCR reads. The sample records approximately 1.2 million distinct CDR3 sequences, 35% to 40% being singletons. The specimen sequenced was peripheral blood or thyroid tissue (not recorded which). These receptors all come from an adult man with Graves' hyperthyroidism.

Points on this clonotype: A much larger clone differs from this one at a single base, so this may be a read error. The J gene is TRBJ2-5, the V gene TRBV19; D is ambiguous. The CDR3 is 16 amino acids. Germline-derived CDR1 and CDR2 are LNHDA and SQIVND (reference sequence). This CDR3 is CASKREGWRYQESQYF. In nucleotides, the CDR3 is TGTGCCAGTAAACGAGAAGGGTGGAGATACCAAGAGTCCCAGTACTTC.

V and J are TRBV7-9 and TRBJ1-6, with D hard to call. V gave up 6 bases and J gave up 1 base, with 10 bases separating them. CDR3 length equals 15 residues. Germline CDR1 SEHNR, CDR2 FQNEAQ (reference sequence). The CDR3 spells CASSYLTSYNSPLHF. The CDR3 region has the DNA TGTGCCAGCAGTTACTTAACATCCTATAATTCACCCCTCCACTTT.

This clonotype was recorded at least ten times. V gene TRBV5-1 combines with J gene TRBJ1-1; 7 nucleotides line up with TRBD1. The CDR3 sequence is 12 residues long. Losses at the gene ends were 4 bases for V and 6 bases for J; bases not matched to a gene: 3. CDR1 SGHRS and CDR2 YFSETQ come from the germline V gene. The CDR3 DNA reads TGCGCCAGCAGCGGGACAGACTCTGAAGCTTTCTTT. Translating gives CASSGTDSEAFF.

This clonotype appeared many times. The CDR3 spells CASSRGQGDHTEAFF. The CDR3 region has the DNA TGTGCCAGCAGCCGAGGACAGGGAGACCACACTGAAGCTTTCTTT. The chain combines TRBV4-2 with TRBJ1-1; TRBD1 matches at 8 bases. V was pared by 4 bases and J by 3 bases, with 7 bases of the junction left unmatched. The CDR3 sequence is 15 residues long. In germline, CDR1 is LGHNA, CDR2 YNFKEQ.

V is TRBV5-8 and J is TRBJ2-7, with D perhaps being TRBD1 or TRBD2 (5 bases each). Germline V gene sequence: CDR1 SGHTS, CDR2 YDEGEE. The V end lost 0 bases, the J end lost 3 bases, and 13 bases lay between the germline ends. This CDR3 is built from 15 residues. The CDR3 nucleotides are TGTGCCAGCAGCTTGGGGGGGACCGCCTTCTACGAGCAGTACTTC. This gives the protein CASSLGGTAFYEQYF.

The V and J genes are TRBV11-2 and TRBJ1-5, with 8 bases fitting TRBD1. This CDR3 is built from 15 residues. Germline V gene lookup returns CDR1 SGHAT and CDR2 FQNNGV. Losses at the gene ends were 3 bases for V and 8 bases for J; bases not matched to a gene: 9. CDR3: CASSFTGQGGEPQHF. CDR3 sequence (DNA): TGTGCCAGCAGCTTTACCGGACAGGGTGGCGAGCCCCAGCATTTT.

The chain carries TRBV10-3 and TRBJ1-2; TRBD1 matches 10 bases. Germline values: CDR1 ENHRY, CDR2 SYGVKD. This CDR3 region has 15 residues. Trimming at V came to 6 bases and at J to 2 bases, leaving 6 bases not matched to a gene. CDR3 loop: CAIRVGQGPNYGYTF. DNA of the CDR3: TGTGCCATCAGGGTGGGACAGGGGCCAAACTATGGCTACACCTTC.

This clonotype was picked up many times. The chain employs TRBV2 and TRBJ1-5; D may be TRBD1 (6 bases). The CDR3 length is 14 residues. V lost 9 bases and J 0 bases, leaving 12 bases between the germline ends. The germline V gene has CDR1 SNHLY and CDR2 FYNNEI. This chain's CDR3 is CASGRGGSNQPQHF. The DNA for the CDR3 is TGTGCCAGTGGGAGAGGGGGTAGCAATCAGCCCCAGCATTTT. Combining the CDR3 with reference TRBV2 and TRBJ1-5 gives the whole variable domain EPEVTQTPSHQVTQMGQEVILRCVPISNHLYFYWYRQILGQKVEFLVSFYNNEISEKSEIFDDQFSVERPDGSNFTLKIRSTKLEDSAMYFCASGRGGSNQPQHFGDGTRLSIL.

The table lists this clonotype with many counts. The rearrangement joins TRBV2 to TRBJ2-7, with TRBD1 matching 8 bases. Germline CDR1 SNHLY, CDR2 FYNNEI. The CDR3 length is 15 residues. Trimming cost V 10 bases and J 5 bases; bases outside gene matches: 16. The CDR3 is CANSRPMDRVDEQYF. The CDR3 DNA reads TGTGCCAACTCAAGGCCGATGGACAGGGTCGACGAGCAGTACTTC.

This chain uses TRBV7-9 with TRBJ2-2; perhaps D is TRBD1 or TRBD2 (5 bases each). The CDR3 loop spans 14 amino acids. Trimming shortened V by 5 bases and J by 13 bases, and 20 bases separated the two germline ends. Germline CDR1 SEHNR, CDR2 FQNEAQ (reference sequence). This CDR3 reads CASSRAEPGRGLFF. DNA for the CDR3: TGTGCCAGCAGCCGTGCCGAACCGGGAAGGGGGCTGTTTTTT.

V and J are TRBV12-3 or TRBV12-4 and TRBJ1-5; 8 positions match TRBD1. The CDR3 covers 14 residues. V dropped 6 bases and J dropped 6; count of bases not matched to a gene: 7. Written as DNA, the CDR3 is TGTGCCAGCAGCCATGGACAGGGTATTCAGCCCCAGCATTTT. Its translation is CASSHGQGIQPQHF.

This clonotype has ten or more counts. V and J are TRBV5-1 and TRBJ1-1, with D possibly TRBD1 on 6 matching bases. The CDR3 totals 15 residues. The ends were cut back, 0 bases at V and 5 bases at J, with 14 bases in the middle. Per the germline V gene, CDR1 is SGHRS and CDR2 is YFSETQ. CDR3 region: CASSLGTGSGTEAFF. CDR3 in DNA: TGCGCCAGCAGCTTGGGTACAGGGAGTGGGACTGAAGCTTTCTTT.

There are a few counts of this clonotype. V usage is TRBV6-1 and J usage is TRBJ1-4; tentatively, D is TRBD1 (6 bases). V was shortened by 6 bases and J by 5 bases, with 16 bases between the two germline ends. The germline V gene encodes CDR1 MNHNS and CDR2 SASEGT. The CDR3 totals 15 residues. The CDR3 DNA is TGTGCCAGCAGGTTCCGACAGGCCGACAATGAAAAACTGTTTTTT. Its translation: CASRFRQADNEKLFF.

Only a few counts were recorded for this clonotype. The chain carries TRBV28 and TRBJ2-6; 7 bases agree with TRBD2. V lost 4 bases and J lost 4; bases outside the gene matches: 10. This CDR3 region has 17 residues. In germline, CDR1 is MDHEN, CDR2 SYDVKM. The CDR3 here is CASSSRAPAGGANVLTF. As DNA, the CDR3 is TGTGCCAGCAGTTCGAGGGCCCCAGCGGGAGGGGCCAACGTCCTGACTTTC.

This clonotype was picked up many times. This CDR3 is CSARLSEGTGELFF. The DNA for the CDR3 is TGCAGTGCTAGACTGTCGGAGGGGACCGGGGAGCTGTTTTTT. This sequence joins TRBV20-1 and TRBJ2-2; a weak D match, TRBD2 (6 bases). Germline CDR1 reads DFQATT; CDR2 reads SNEGSKA (reference sequence). The V end was cut by 2 bases, the J end by 5 bases, with 12 bases between. The CDR3 runs to 14 residues.

This clonotype was counted ten times or more. The rearrangement uses TRBV6-5 and TRBJ1-5; D is ambiguous. CDR3 length equals 14 residues. V dropped 6 bases and J dropped 6 bases, with 15 bases sitting between them. Germline CDR1 reads MNHEY; CDR2 reads SVGAGI. DNA of the CDR3: TGTGCCAGCAGGGAGGCAGATGTATTTCAGCCCCAGCATTTT. Translated, it gives CASREADVFQPQHF.

The genes are TRBV9 and TRBJ1-5, with D maybe TRBD1 (5 bases). The CDR3 is 14 residues long. Trimming removed 0 bases from V and 10 bases from J, with 14 bases in between. The germline CDR1 and CDR2 sequences are SGDLS and YYNGEE. The CDR3 sequence is CASSVGGTPSPQHF. For the CDR3, the DNA is TGTGCCAGCAGCGTAGGGGGGACCCCAAGTCCCCAGCATTTT. The entire variable domain, with the rest obtained from reference TRBV9 and TRBJ1-5, is as follows: DSGVTQTPKHLITATGQRVTLRCSPRSGDLSVYWYQQSLDQGLQFLIQYYNGEERAKGNILERFSAQQFPDLHSELNLSSLELGDSALYFCASSVGGTPSPQHFGDGTRLSIL.

The chain employs TRBV19 and TRBJ1-5, with no clear D. Germline CDR1 is LNHDA and CDR2 is SQIVND (reference sequence). The CDR3 covers 13 residues. V was shortened by 4 bases and J by 3 bases, with 7 bases between the two germline ends. In DNA, the CDR3 is TGTGCCAGTAGTACCAGCTACAATCAGCCCCAGCATTTT. Protein sequence: CASSTSYNQPQHF. The full variable domain, rest sourced from reference TRBV19 and TRBJ1-5, is DGGITQSPKYLFRKEGQNVTLSCEQNLNHDAMYWYRQDPGQGLRLIYYSQIVNDFQKGDIAEGYSVSREKKESFPLTVTSAQKNPTAFYLCASSTSYNQPQHFGDGTRLSIL.

Turning to this clonotype: This may arise from a read error, as a much more abundant clone is one base away. The chain couples TRBV27 to TRBJ1-6, with D unclear. Per the germline V gene, CDR1 is MNHEY and CDR2 is SMNVEV (reference sequence). Trimming took 5 bases from V and 4 from J, leaving 3 bases between them. CDR3 length: 12 residues. Here the CDR3 reads CASSRYNSPLHF. In DNA form, the CDR3 reads TGTGCCAGCAGTCGTTATAATTCACCCCTCCACTTT.

This clonotype was recorded a few times. This chain uses TRBV6-2 or TRBV6-3 with TRBJ2-2, with unresolved D. Germline V gene lookup returns CDR1 MNHEY and CDR2 SVGEGT. Trimming removed 4 bases at V and 3 bases at J, with 6 bases between. The CDR3 sequence is 13 residues long. CDR3 nucleotide sequence: TGTGCCAGCAGTTTCACCCACACCGGGGAGCTGTTTTTT. It is translated as CASSFTHTGELFF.

The chain employs TRBV5-1 and TRBJ1-1, with D possibly being TRBD1 (6 bases). The germline V gene has CDR1 SGHRS and CDR2 YFSETQ. V was shortened by 4 bases and J by 4 bases, with 17 bases between the two germline ends. This CDR3 has 15 amino acids. The CDR3 DNA follows: TGCGCCAGCAGCGGACAAACAGGGCTCGGCACTGAAGCTTTCTTT. Amino acid sequence: CASSGQTGLGTEAFF.

V gene TRBV29-1 combines with J gene TRBJ2-5; 7 bases agree with TRBD2. The V gene end was trimmed by 1 base and the J gene end by 2 bases; junction bases not matched to a gene: 4. This CDR3 has 14 amino acids. In germline, CDR1 is SQVTM, CDR2 ANQGSEA. CDR3 loop: CSVEGSGGQETQYF. The DNA for the CDR3 is TGCAGCGTTGAAGGTTCGGGAGGACAAGAGACCCAGTACTTC.

This rearrangement joins TRBV7-2 to TRBJ2-6; D gene unclear. Germline values: CDR1 SGHTA, CDR2 FQGNSA. The CDR3 totals 16 residues. V was cut by 3 bases and J by 0 bases, with 9 bases left in between. The CDR3 region has the DNA TGTGCCAGCAGCTTGACGAGGAGCTCTGGGGCCAACGTCCTGACTTTC. Amino acids: CASSLTRSSGANVLTF. The full variable domain, rest sourced from reference TRBV7-2 and TRBJ2-6, is GAGVSQSPSNKVTEKGKDVELRCDPISGHTALYWYRQSLGQGLEFLIYFQGNSAPDKSGLPSDRFSAERTGGSVSTLTIQRTQQEDSAVYLCASSLTRSSGANVLTFGAGSRLTVL.

This clonotype was counted at least ten times. The chain joins TRBV7-8 to TRBJ2-7; D call uncertain. V was cut by 4 bases and J by 3 bases, with 10 bases left in between. Germline CDR1 SGHVS, CDR2 FQNEAQ. This CDR3 contains 13 residues. The CDR3 here is CASSYKVDYEQYF. The CDR3 bases are TGTGCCAGCAGCTACAAGGTGGACTACGAGCAGTACTTC.